This entry lists 5 T cell receptor beta chains sequenced from one sample in a study of shared clonotypes between healthy human individuals. The naive CD8 fraction comprised CD45RO-negative cells positively selected for CCR7 and excluded terminally differentiated effector memory CD45RA+ cells. Sequenced by immunoSEQ multiplex PCR; TCRdb stores in-frame clones only, minus some. The sample carries 650,000 to 800,000 clones, about 90% recorded once. Material for sequencing was naive CD8+ T cells sorted from blood. Receptors were obtained from a man aged 30 to 39 in good health.

This clone was detected only a few times. V is TRBV7-9 and J is TRBJ2-1; D is ambiguous. The CDR3 extends over 15 amino acids. The germline V gene has CDR1 SEHNR and CDR2 FQNEAQ (reference sequence). The germline V and J ends were trimmed by 6 bases and 0 bases, with 12 bases remaining between them. Here the CDR3 DNA reads TGTGCCAGCAGACGCTGGCGGAGCTCCTACAATGAGCAGTTCTTC. Its translation is CASRRWRSSYNEQFF.

The CDR3 bases are TGTGCCAGCAGTGAAGAACCCCTGGGACAGTTGAATCAGCCCCAGCATTTT. It translates to CASSEEPLGQLNQPQHF. The gene calls are TRBV6-1 and TRBJ1-5; the match to TRBD1 covers 7 bases. Per the germline V gene, CDR1 is MNHNS and CDR2 is SASEGT. The V gene end was trimmed by 1 base and the J gene end by 4 bases; junction bases not matched to a gene: 10. The CDR3 has 17 residues.

The CDR3 sequence is CASSRTALAKNIQYF. The CDR3 DNA reads as TGTGCCAGCAGCCGGACGGCCCTAGCCAAAAACATTCAGTACTTC. The J gene is TRBJ2-4, the V gene TRBV28, with D uncertain. The ends were cut back, 6 bases at V and 0 bases at J, with 12 bases in the middle. Germline V gene sequence: CDR1 MDHEN, CDR2 SYDVKM. This CDR3 region has 15 residues. The variable domain in full, with the rest retrieved from reference TRBV28 and TRBJ2-4, is DVKVTQSSRYLVKRTGEKVFLECVQDMDHENMFWYRQDPGLGLRLIYFSYDVKMKEKGDIPEGYSVSREKKERFSLILESASTNQTSMYLCASSRTALAKNIQYFGAGTRLSVL.

The chain uses TRBV6-9 and TRBJ2-3; TRBD1 matches at 9 bases. The V segment lost 3 bases and the J segment 2 bases; nucleotides outside the gene matches: 9. This CDR3 spans 17 amino acids. Germline values: CDR1 MNHGY, CDR2 SVAAGI. The CDR3 DNA reads as TGTGCCAGCAGTTACCCCCGACAGGGGGGATACACAGATACGCAGTATTTT. Protein sequence: CASSYPRQGGYTDTQYF.

This chain links TRBV7-9 with TRBJ1-2; D unresolved. The length of the CDR3 is 13 residues. V lost 4 bases and J lost 4, with 10 bases in between. CDR1 is SEHNR and CDR2 is FQNEAQ in the germline V gene (reference sequence). CDR3 DNA sequence: TGTGCCAGCAGCTATGACGGAACCTATGGCTACACCTTC. This translates into CASSYDGTYGYTF.